A selection of T cell receptor beta chains follows, all from one sample in a study of metastatic and nonmetastatic thyroid tumors. TCRdb called clones again from the PCR reads with MiXCR. The sample holds 4,000 to 4,500 clones, roughly a third seen once. The sample taken for sequencing was adjacent normal tissue. The receptors derive from a male donor with papillary thyroid cancer or a benign thyroid nodule (not recorded which). Some clones in this sample may be carry-over from other donors' samples. The CDR3 runs from the conserved cysteine through the conserved F or W. A D gene is named only where the DNA matches it firmly. Some rows mark clone size as missing; the rest say once, few, many or name a class of expanded clone.

d_call clone_size j_call v_call cdr3_aa
NA few TRBJ2-6 TRBV27 CASSVQGRSAGANVLTF
TRBD1 large TRBJ1-2 TRBV6-4 CAILDRGNYGYTF
NA NA TRBJ1-1 TRBV9 CASSPRRSGENTEAFF
NA NA TRBJ2-7 TRBV9 CASSVGATTYEQYF
NA NA TRBJ2-5 TRBV5-8 CASSPDSLQETQYF
NA NA TRBJ2-7 TRBV6-1 CASTTGTDPYEQYF
NA NA TRBJ1-2 TRBV20-1 CSARDEGRQESNYGYTF
TRBD2 few TRBJ2-7 TRBV6-1 CASSPGRASSYEQYF
NA once TRBJ1-2 TRBV4-2 CASSQDGDRVLYGYTF
TRBD2 large TRBJ2-7 TRBV20-1 CSARDLNSGGPGEQYF
NA NA TRBJ1-6 TRBV12-3/TRBV12-4 CASSYGNNSPLHF
NA once TRBJ1-2 TRBV11-2 CASSLNAGDGNYGYTF
NA NA TRBJ1-2 TRBV20-1 CSATRNGYTF
NA NA TRBJ1-3 TRBV4-2 CASSQGSSGNTIYF
TRBD1 few TRBJ2-7 TRBV7-8 CASSLGGQESYEQYF
TRBD1 few TRBJ1-6 TRBV7-3 CASILQGAGNSPLHF
TRBD1 few TRBJ2-7 TRBV28 CASRRDSVREQYF
NA NA TRBJ1-1 TRBV28 CASSFLGLAFF
NA NA TRBJ1-5 TRBV3-1 CASSPGRGPHQPQHF
TRBD1 NA TRBJ1-5 TRBV19 CASSTGGYTSNQPQHF
TRBD1 NA TRBJ1-5 TRBV18 CATGTGVHQPQHF
NA few TRBJ2-2 TRBV6-5 CASSYDSGTGELFF
NA NA TRBJ1-2 TRBV24-1 CATSDADNYYGYTF
TRBD2 hyperexpanded TRBJ2-5 TRBV27 CASSFPTSGGREETQYF
TRBD2 few TRBJ2-1 TRBV12-3/TRBV12-4 CASSDGTSGYNEQFF
NA NA TRBJ2-2 TRBV10-2 CASSVRRVSSGELFF
NA few TRBJ1-4 TRBV24-1 CATSDNQGNEKLFF
NA NA TRBJ2-7 TRBV11-2 CASSVGYYEQYF
NA NA TRBJ2-1 TRBV11-2 CASSRAGNEQFF
TRBD2 NA TRBJ2-2 TRBV24-1 CATSETSPNTGELFF
TRBD1 NA TRBJ1-2 TRBV11-1 CASSSSDRVTRTF
NA large TRBJ1-5 TRBV28 CASHVGLWGENQPQHF
NA NA TRBJ1-3 TRBV19 CASSTPGAGNTIYF
NA NA TRBJ2-7 TRBV28 CASRVWNSYYQYF
NA NA TRBJ1-3 TRBV9 CASSVRDNRGPGNTIYF
TRBD1 few TRBJ2-7 TRBV6-2/TRBV6-3 CASSYRQGALGIEQYF
TRBD1 NA TRBJ1-4 TRBV7-9 CASSSGGWNEKLFF
TRBD2 NA TRBJ2-7 TRBV11-2 CASSLLPVAGGHFYEQYF
NA NA TRBJ2-2 TRBV20-1 CSASPGILTTGELFF
NA few TRBJ1-2 TRBV19 CASIPLGGEEGYTF
NA many TRBJ2-3 TRBV6-5 CASSYSPSTGTDTQYF
NA NA TRBJ1-6 TRBV7-9 CASSWQGPYNSTLHF
TRBD1 NA TRBJ1-2 TRBV20-1 CSASGTARLGYGYTF
NA large TRBJ2-7 TRBV6-1 CASSERVGRWSYEQYF
NA medium-sized TRBJ2-1 TRBV5-1 CASSMGNEQFF
NA NA TRBJ2-1 TRBV10-3 CAISPDSQRPYNEQFF
TRBD1 NA TRBJ2-4 TRBV7-8 CASSLDRGKNIQYF
TRBD1 few TRBJ1-1 TRBV12-5 CASGPGTGVGTEAFF
TRBD1 large TRBJ2-1 TRBV12-3/TRBV12-4 CASSQGDDYYNEQFF